Sequencing of this TCR beta chain was carried out in a study of cytomegalovirus exposure and HLA in healthy donors. The CDR3 spans 15 residues. Trimming pared 2 bases from V and 5 bases from J, leaving 13 bases between. Germline CDR1 reads LGHNT; CDR2 reads FRNRAP. PCR was performed using 60 Vbeta and 13 Jbeta primers. The data were produced by immunoSEQ multiplex PCR, yet TCRdb's version contains in-frame clones alone and is incomplete. The sample shows more than 45,000 clones, and about 12% sits with its ten largest clones. This TCR derives from a woman in her sixties or seventies in good health and CMV-seropositive. The chain is built from TRBV12-5 and TRBJ2-1; tentatively, D is TRBD1 (6 bases). Sequencing was carried out using PBMCs. DNA for the CDR3: TGTGCTAGTGGTTTGCTACAGGGATCCGACAATGAGCAGTTCTTC. This codes for CASGLLQGSDNEQFF.